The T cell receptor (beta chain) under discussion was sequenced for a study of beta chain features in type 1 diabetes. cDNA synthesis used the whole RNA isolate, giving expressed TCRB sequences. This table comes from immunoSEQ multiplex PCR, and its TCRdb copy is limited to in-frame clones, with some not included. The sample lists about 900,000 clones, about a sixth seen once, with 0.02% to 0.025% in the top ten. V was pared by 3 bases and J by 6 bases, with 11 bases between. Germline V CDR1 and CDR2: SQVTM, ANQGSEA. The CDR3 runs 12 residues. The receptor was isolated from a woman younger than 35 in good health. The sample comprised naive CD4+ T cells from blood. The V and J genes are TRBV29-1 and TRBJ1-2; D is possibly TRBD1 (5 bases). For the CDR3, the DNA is TGCAGCGTTGATGGGCAGGGAAATGGCTACACCTTC. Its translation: CSVDGQGNGYTF.